This T cell receptor beta chain was sequenced during a study of T cell responses to AZD1222 COVID-19 vaccine. The study, taken as a whole, reports: Reportedly, nearly half the spike-specific TCRs target unmutated variant regions. Most donors were white British, females outnumbered males, and clonal diversity was possibly underestimated. Every sample of the repertoires postdated the peak T cell response.

Using immunoSEQ multiplex PCR, the repertoire was profiled, and TCRdb retains in-frame clones only, with some absent. The sample includes some 150,000 clones, 92% of them seen just once. Remarks on this clone: Its matching antigen is unknown.

Trimming shortened V by 3 bases and J by 3 bases, and 13 bases separated the two germline ends. CDR3 length: 16 residues. Germline lookup yields CDR1 SGDLS and CDR2 YYNGEE. The chain is built from TRBV9 and TRBJ2-6, with a possible D match to TRBD1 (5 bases). The receptor was isolated from an adult who received the AZD1222 COVID-19 vaccine. The sample consisted of peripheral blood, taken 28 days after the second AZD1222 dose. DNA for the CDR3: TGTGCCAGCAGCGCGACAACAGGTTTTGGGGCCAACGTCCTGACTTTC. Its translation: CASSATTGFGANVLTF.